This T cell receptor (beta chain) derives from a study of cytomegalovirus exposure and HLA in healthy donors (dated 2017 in TCRdb). Study-level background: An earlier analysis of 587 of the donors reported approximately 300 Gb of sequence data and around 110 million unique TCR beta sequences obtained from about 179 million T cells. The genetic ancestry cluster associated with self-reported Caucasian donors included around four fifths of the 350 to 500 genotyped donors. Typing coverage differed by locus: A, B, C, DRB1 and DQB1 were typed in about 620-630 donors, DQA1 in approximately 520, DPA1 in 606, and DPB1 in just under 490. Every discovery cohort repertoire had been produced on one sequencing platform. Approximately 330 gigabases of sequencing data and roughly 81 million unique TCR sequences made up an early release that covered about 640 HLA-typed donors. The study profiled the T cell repertoires of approximately 700 subjects by immunosequencing and related them to cytomegalovirus serostatus. Donor age, sex, ethnicity and CMV serostatus were compiled together with the repertoire data. A later genetic analysis took genome-wide SNP genotypes for about 55% of the roughly 700 donors and used that subset as a discovery cohort. HLA typing covered class I and class II loci at four-digit resolution. Across approximately 400 genotyped donors of the cohort, an average of roughly 200,000 unique TCR beta nucleotide sequences per donor were sequenced, and 15% to 20% of those sequences were non-productive. In an earlier analysis of 500 to 650 of the donors, high-throughput TCR beta sequencing was used to judge whether each TCR beta V gene segment behaved as functional or pseudogenic. Besides the first cohort of roughly 660 subjects, a separate validation cohort made up of over a hundred different subjects was used. A later analysis re-examined previously published TCR beta repertoires from just over 650 donors and added high-resolution HLA genotyping to investigate patterns of TCR occurrence. About five DR-DQ haplotypes were handled as single units for association and clustering, since linkage in the cohort was strong. Rather than using new phenotypic data, the later analysis identified candidate immune exposures from TCR beta sequences and from how often those sequences occurred across donors. The study aimed to test whether signatures of past pathogen exposure could be identified by cataloging public T cell receptors. The study combined high-throughput TCR immunosequencing, statistical association of individual TCRs with disease status, and machine learning to predict cytomegalovirus infection status. Study-wide findings and limitations: Several of the top co-occurrence clusters appeared to be linked to parvovirus B19, influenza, CMV and Epstein-Barr virus, according to a later analysis. Sequencing depth was assumed to be roughly uniform across donors in the presence/absence analyses, though that assumption may not hold. In vitro tests confirmed that a few of the cytomegalovirus-associated TCR beta chains recognize cytomegalovirus antigens. Correlated functional status among segregating V segments might reflect linkage disequilibrium, but an unknown experimental factor could not be ruled out. The earlier analysis of some 560 of the donors excluded roughly 17 rarely observed V segments, including chromosome 9 orphons, because counts were too low. In a later analysis, HLA-associated TCR beta chains were found to be more clonally expanded and to have lower generation probabilities than equally common non-associated chains. Most TCR sequences were observed very rarely across donors, whereas some public TCRs were present in many individuals. The classifier was reported to diagnose cytomegalovirus status with high specificity and sensitivity in both the original cohort and the validation cohort. An association between a missense DCLRE1C variant and V-gene and J-gene trimming of TCR beta chains was found in a later genetic analysis and replicated in an independent cohort. Compared with the 666-donor mean, donors in an Asian-associated ancestry cluster had fewer N-insertions in productive TCRs, according to a later genetic analysis. A further reported finding was that TCR beta sequences accurately predicted the HLA-A and HLA-B alleles for most subjects in the first cohort. In a later analysis, the rate of TCR association differed among HLA loci, with DRB1 alleles having the most associated TCRs and HLA-C alleles having the fewest. The study gave a list of more than 150 TCR beta chains associated with cytomegalovirus. Some IMGT-functional V segments, including TRBV6-2 and TRBV6-3, could not be distinguished by the 87-base-pair reads and were therefore excluded. For the cohort, immune exposure information was limited to CMV serostatus. A cluster of highly shared sequence variants was judged likely to be a technical artifact of the sequencing pipeline. According to the authors, the approach could potentially be generalized to other disease states and immunological phenotypes. Strong co-occurrence of HLA alleles, especially DR and DQ, made assigning TCR associations to individual alleles difficult. According to a later analysis, most CMV-associated TCR beta chains appeared to be HLA-restricted, and the HLA associations seemed to be driven largely by CMV exposure. At a false discovery rate of 0.05, a later analysis linked around 17,000 TCR beta sequences to specific HLA alleles. An earlier analysis of some 560 of the donors showed that most TCR beta V segments appeared in productive rearrangements either about 87% or about 30% of the time, which broadly matched IMGT annotations. The cohort was sequenced for TCR beta chains only, and without alpha or paired-chain data the features that could be detected were limited. Because HLA typing was unavailable for some donors at each locus, only the typed subset was used in association tests.

As concerns this clone: Which antigen it targets is not known. Base qualities were left out, and no much larger clone turns up one base away.

The junction shows trimming of 6 bases on V and 0 bases on J, plus 8 bases between the germline ends. Taken from cysteine to phenylalanine, the CDR3 has 12 residues. CDR3 DNA only is kept here, 36 bases in frame from base 1. As encoded in the germline V gene, CDR1 is SQVTM while CDR2 is ANQGSEA. The cohort consisted of 666 healthy bone marrow donors. At the time of sampling, every cohort member was nominally healthy, though immune exposures that went unrecorded were likely present. The donor was CMV seropositive and was included in the group of 250 to 300 seropositive cohort members. A peripheral blood sample was provided by each donor, and peripheral blood mononuclear cells were used for TCR beta sequencing. The Qiagen DNeasy Blood Extraction Kit was used to extract genomic DNA from the blood cell samples. The library was produced with the immunoSEQ multiplex PCR assay. The multiplex PCR relied on a mix of 60 forward primers for TCR Vbeta segments and 13 reverse primers for TCR Jbeta segments. The CDR3 region of rearranged TCR beta genes was amplified from genomic DNA with a multiplex PCR assay. The Illumina HiSeq System was used to sequence the amplified TCR beta libraries as 87-base-pair reads. For the original study's pipeline: A later analysis tallied 80 million to 95 million unique TCR beta chains across the approximately 670 repertoires, and roughly 11 million of those chains were shared by two or more donors. A nearest-neighbor algorithm error-corrected the raw reads and collapsed the reads into unique sequences, merging closely related sequences to remove PCR and sequencing errors. Alignment of CDR3 sequences to IMGT reference sequences was used to assign V, D and J gene segments. For a sequence to be retained, at least a six-nucleotide match to both a V gene segment and a J gene segment was required. A rearrangement counted as productive if the CDR3 had no stop codons and remained in frame with V and J, and every other rearrangement counted as non-productive. Following IMGT convention, CDR3 was defined as the stretch from the second conserved V-encoded cysteine to the conserved J-encoded phenylalanine. In an earlier analysis of 550 to 650 of the donors, sequences lacking an unambiguous match to a single V gene segment were excluded. An earlier analysis of a few hundred of the donors called V segments functional above 56.7% productive rearrangements and segregating when the between-donor standard deviation exceeded 5%. A statistical classification framework was built to diagnose cytomegalovirus status from the catalog of TCR beta chain sequences. In a later analysis, TCR nucleotide sequences were compared against IMGT/GENE-DB human TR gene sequences so that V and J genes could be assigned. The TCRdist pipeline was used in a later analysis to assign CDR3 sequences and most-parsimonious VDJ recombination scenarios. In a later analysis, each TCR beta chain was defined by its CDR3 amino acid sequence together with its V-gene family, and reads without a unique V-gene family were excluded. In a later analysis, 500 to 700 highly shared, low-generation-probability nucleotide sequences were removed to address suspected cross-contamination and a sequencing artifact. A later analysis calculated a clonal expansion index for each public chain from normalized within-repertoire ranks of inferred template counts. In a later analysis, generation probabilities were computed with a VDJ recombination model fitted to out-of-frame rearrangements, and the resulting probabilities were checked against IGoR. In a later analysis, TCR-TCR, TCR-HLA and TCR-CMV co-occurrence was scored with hypergeometric tests, and a repertoire-size bias correction was applied to TCR pairs. To estimate false discovery rates, a later analysis permuted the HLA or CMV assignments 20 times. In a later analysis, co-occurring TCRs were grouped using DBSCAN, and TCRdist sequence similarity was added for clustering within HLA-allele-positive subsets. Repertoires with fewer than 30,000 or more than 120,000 public chains were left out of co-occurrence clustering, as were five repertoires with anomalous nucleotide sharing. TCRdb's version of the immuneACCESS table is confined to in-frame rearrangements and falls short of the full clone set. An unresolved V gene accounts for under half of the shortfall where checked; the remainder is of unknown origin. V, J and clone size reflect that table, while D and trimming were determined from the DNA. The sample has some 130,000 clones on record, 70% to 85% of them singletons. Jointly, the top ten make up around 4% of the sample.

This sequence was found in a male donor in good health and CMV-seropositive. The chain links TRBV29-1 with TRBJ1-2; 5 matching bases give a weak D call of TRBD1. The sequenced sample consisted of PBMCs. The DNA sequence is as follows: TGCAGCGTCCTCAGGGCTAACTATGGCTACACCTTC. Its translation reads: CSVLRANYGYTF. Outside the CDR3, residues come from the reference TRBV29-1 and TRBJ1-2 proteins, so the full variable domain is: SAVISQKPSRDICQRGTSLTIQCQVDSQVTMMFWYRQQPGQSLTLIATANQGSEATYESGFVIDKFPISRPNLTFSTLTVSNMSPEDSSIYLCSVLRANYGYTFGSGTRLTVV.